Following are 15 T cell receptor beta chains from one sample sequenced in a study of blood T cells in healthy people across ages. Together with a sample-barcoded 5' primer, a J-beta primer mix was included in a second PCR lasting about 7 to 12 cycles. TCRdb reprocessed the 5' RACE reads via MiXCR and lists one record per CDR3 protein. The sample includes roughly 800,000 distinct CDR3 sequences, 35% to 40% of them seen just once. Sequencing was done on a sample of blood. These receptors all come from a man younger than 35 in good health.

J is TRBJ2-7 and V is TRBV3-1; D call uncertain. CDR1 LGHDT and CDR2 YNNKEL come from the germline V gene (reference sequence). With 3 bases removed from V and 6 bases from J, the gap between germline ends came to 12 bases. The CDR3 runs 13 residues. In DNA form, the CDR3 reads TGTGCCAGCAGCCAGGAAGGCCTCGGCGAGCAGTACTTC. It is translated as CASSQEGLGEQYF.

The J gene is TRBJ2-3, the V gene TRBV9, with TRBD2 matching over 7 bases. The V gene's germline CDR1 is SGDLS and CDR2 YYNGEE. Trimming at V came to 0 bases and at J to 2 bases, leaving 3 bases not matched to a gene. CDR3 length equals 15 residues. Written as DNA, the CDR3 is TGTGCCAGCAGCGTAGAGGGAGGGATCACAGATACGCAGTATTTT. It encodes CASSVEGGITDTQYF.

Regarding this clonotype: A read error may explain this, as a much larger clone is one base away. V gene TRBV6-5 combines with J gene TRBJ2-4; D not certain. In germline, CDR1 is MNHEY, CDR2 SVGAGI. There are 14 residues in the CDR3. The ends were cut back, 10 bases at V and 10 bases at J, with 23 bases in the middle. This CDR3 reads CANRTGRLQVIQYF. The CDR3 DNA sequence: TGTGCCAACAGAACCGGACGGCTACAAGTTATTCAGTACTTC.

The genes are TRBV20-1 and TRBJ1-5, with D possibly being TRBD1 (5 bases). V was cut by 8 bases and J by 0 bases, with 11 bases left in between. Germline assignment: CDR1 DFQATT and CDR2 SNEGSKA (reference sequence). The CDR3 runs to 13 residues. The CDR3, as DNA: TGCAGTACCCGGGGGGATAGCAATCAGCCCCAGCATTTT. Its protein is CSTRGDSNQPQHF.

V is TRBV5-1 and J is TRBJ2-7; D is uncertain. Trimming left V 0 bases short and J 4 bases short, with 8 bases between. The length of the CDR3 is 13 residues. Germline CDR1 and CDR2: SGHRS and YFSETQ. CDR3 loop: CASSLVDEYEQYF. Here the CDR3 DNA reads TGCGCCAGCAGCTTGGTCGACGAATACGAGCAGTACTTC. Full variable domain (rest looked up from reference TRBV5-1 and TRBJ2-7): KAGVTQTPRYLIKTRGQQVTLSCSPISGHRSVSWYQQTPGQGLQFLFEYFSETQRNKGNFPGRFSGRQFSNSRSEMNVSTLELGDSALYLCASSLVDEYEQYFGPGTRLTVT.

This chain uses TRBV6-2 or TRBV6-3 with TRBJ2-3; D gene unclear. V dropped 4 bases and J dropped 1 base, with 6 bases sitting between them. The length of the CDR3 is 13 residues. CDR1 is MNHEY and CDR2 is SVGEGT in the germline V gene. Written as DNA, the CDR3 is TGTGCCAGCAGTTCGGCCCGCACAGATACGCAGTATTTT. Its translation: CASSSARTDTQYF.

The chain combines TRBV12-3 or TRBV12-4 with TRBJ2-2; D unclear. Deletions cut 6 bases from V and 1 base from J, with 3 bases between. This CDR3 comprises 12 residues. The CDR3 here is CASRQNTGELFF. CDR3 coding DNA: TGTGCCAGCAGGCAGAACACCGGGGAGCTGTTTTTT.

V is TRBV15 and J is TRBJ2-4; 8 nucleotides line up with TRBD1. Gene TRBJ2-7 matches the end of the DNA better, so the J call may be wrong. This CDR3 region has 15 residues. The V gene's germline CDR1 is LNHNV and CDR2 YYDKDF (reference sequence). The CDR3 region has the DNA TGTGCCACCAGCAGAGATTTAGGACAGGGTCACGAGCAGTACTTC. This encodes CATSRDLGQGHEQYF.

V gene TRBV15 combines with J gene TRBJ1-5, with unresolved D. This CDR3 comprises 14 residues. Per the germline V gene, CDR1 is LNHNV and CDR2 is YYDKDF (reference sequence). Trimming removed 0 bases from V and 2 bases from J, with 5 bases in between. CDR3 DNA: TGTGCCACCAGCAGAGAAGGGCGCAATCAGCCCCAGCATTTT. Protein sequence: CATSREGRNQPQHF.

As to this clonotype: One end of the junction does not line up with germline, which may come from a read error. The rearrangement links TRBV5-1 to TRBJ2-1, with D perhaps matching TRBD1 or TRBD2 (6 bases each). This CDR3 has 14 residues. Looked up from germline, CDR1 is SGHRS and CDR2 is YFSETQ. CDR3 in DNA: TGCGCCGGCAGCGGGCGGGACAACTACAATGAGCAGTTCTTC. Protein: CAGSGRDNYNEQFF.

This clonotype came up a few times. The chain employs TRBV20-1 and TRBJ2-2; D gene uncertain. From germline, CDR1 is DFQATT and CDR2 SNEGSKA (reference sequence). Trimming stripped 5 bases from V and 4 bases from J, with 11 bases between. CDR3 length: 13 residues. CDR3 amino acids: CSASFRATGELFF. The CDR3 DNA is TGCAGTGCTTCGTTCCGAGCCACCGGGGAGCTGTTTTTT.

The table lists this clonotype with a few counts. The CDR3 spells CSALPGPNQPQHF. The CDR3 nucleotides are TGCAGTGCCTTGCCGGGGCCTAATCAGCCCCAGCATTTT. The genes are TRBV20-1 and TRBJ1-5; weak D call: TRBD1 (5 bases). CDR3 length: 13 residues. The V gene lost 6 bases and the J gene lost 4 bases, with 13 bases spanning the gap. CDR1 and CDR2 (germline): DFQATT, SNEGSKA (reference sequence).

The chain links TRBV12-3 or TRBV12-4 to TRBJ2-3, with TRBD2 matching 7 bases. The CDR3 totals 14 residues. The V and J ends lost 7 bases and 3 bases, in that order; junction bases with no gene match: 7. CDR3 amino acids: CASTGTMATDTQYF. The CDR3, as DNA: TGTGCCAGCACCGGGACTATGGCTACAGATACGCAGTATTTT.

The table lists this clonotype with a few counts. The V gene is TRBV20-1, the J gene TRBJ2-7; D gene ambiguous. Germline V gene sequence: CDR1 DFQATT, CDR2 SNEGSKA (reference sequence). V dropped 3 bases and J dropped 7 bases, with 13 bases sitting between them. This CDR3 is built from 12 residues. CDR3 in amino acids: CSARSTPEEQYF. CDR3 coding DNA: TGCAGTGCTAGGTCGACCCCGGAGGAGCAGTACTTC.

This clonotype was seen a few times. This chain joins TRBV5-1 and TRBJ2-3, with 8 bases that match TRBD2. The V segment lost 0 bases and the J segment 4 bases; nucleotides outside the gene matches: 10. Germline V gene data show CDR1 as SGHRS and CDR2 as YFSETQ. The length of the CDR3 is 17 residues. The CDR3 bases are TGCGCCAGCAGCTTGGCCAGAGATAGCGGGGTGCCAGATACGCAGTATTTT. Amino acid sequence: CASSLARDSGVPDTQYF. Full variable domain (remainder filled in from reference TRBV5-1 and TRBJ2-3): KAGVTQTPRYLIKTRGQQVTLSCSPISGHRSVSWYQQTPGQGLQFLFEYFSETQRNKGNFPGRFSGRQFSNSRSEMNVSTLELGDSALYLCASSLARDSGVPDTQYFGPGTRLTVL.